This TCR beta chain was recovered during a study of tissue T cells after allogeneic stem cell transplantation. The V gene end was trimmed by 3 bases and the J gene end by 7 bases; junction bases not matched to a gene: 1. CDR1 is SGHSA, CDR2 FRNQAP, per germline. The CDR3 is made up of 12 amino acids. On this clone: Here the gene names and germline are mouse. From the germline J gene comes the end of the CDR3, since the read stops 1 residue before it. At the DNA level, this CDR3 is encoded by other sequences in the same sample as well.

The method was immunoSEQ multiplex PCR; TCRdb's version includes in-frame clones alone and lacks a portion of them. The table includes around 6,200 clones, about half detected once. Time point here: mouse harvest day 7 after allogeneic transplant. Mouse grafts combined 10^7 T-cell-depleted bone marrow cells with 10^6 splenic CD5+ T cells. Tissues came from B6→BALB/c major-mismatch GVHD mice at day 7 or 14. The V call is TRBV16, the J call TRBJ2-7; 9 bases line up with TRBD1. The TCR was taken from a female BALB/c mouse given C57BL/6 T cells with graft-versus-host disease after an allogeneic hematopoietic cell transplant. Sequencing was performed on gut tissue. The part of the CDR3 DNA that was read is TGTGCAAGCAGCTTGGACAGGGGCGAACAGTAC. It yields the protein CASSLDRGEQY. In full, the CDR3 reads CASSLDRGEQYF. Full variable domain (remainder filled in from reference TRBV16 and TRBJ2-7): NAGVIQTPRHKVTGKGQEATLWCEPISGHSAVFWYRQTIVQGLEFLTYFRNQAPIDDSGMPKERFSAQMPNQSHSTLKIQSTQPQDSAVYLCASSLDRGEQYFGPGTRLTVL.